Listed below are T cell receptor beta chains from one sample, sequenced in a study of high-grade serous ovarian cancer treatment subgroups. Here immunoSEQ multiplex PCR was the method, and the copy in TCRdb shows in-frame clones only, minus some. The sample gives about 39,000 clones, 70% to 80% of which show up once; roughly 3% is in the top ten. Source material: tumor tissue. The receptors stem from a human donor with high-grade serous ovarian cancer. CDR3s include the opening cysteine and the closing phenylalanine or tryptophan. D genes are given only for firm matches. The size field is filled for only some rows; it gives once, few, many or a size class.

D | J | size | V | DNA | CDR3
. | TRBJ2-1 | few | TRBV25-1 | TGTGCCAGCAGTGCCTACAATGAGCAGTTCTTC | CASSAYNEQFF
. | TRBJ2-7 | . | TRBV6-5 | TGTGCCAGCAGTTACTCAAGAGGTCCCTACGAGCAGTACTTC | CASSYSRGPYEQYF
. | TRBJ2-7 | . | TRBV7-2 | TGTGCCAGCAGAACGGGGTCCTACGAGCAGTACTTC | CASRTGSYEQYF
TRBD1 | TRBJ1-2 | once | TRBV5-5 | TGTGCCAGCAGCTCCGACAGGGTCTATGGCTACACCTTC | CASSSDRVYGYTF
. | TRBJ2-1 | . | TRBV11-2 | TGTGCCAGCAGCCTAAACTGGGACGTTCTCTATCATGAGCAGTTCTTC | CASSLNWDVLYHEQFF
. | TRBJ1-5 | once | TRBV2 | TGTGCCAGCAGTGAACATTCGGGGAGCAATCAGCCCCAGCATTTT | CASSEHSGSNQPQHF
. | TRBJ2-7 | . | TRBV29-1 | TGCAGCGTTGCTAAACAGGGAAAGGATTCCTACGAGCAGTACTTC | CSVAKQGKDSYEQYF
TRBD1 | TRBJ2-7 | . | TRBV27 | TGTGCCAGCAGTCCCTTGACAGGGGCGGCCTACGAGCAGTACTTC | CASSPLTGAAYEQYF
. | TRBJ2-3 | . | TRBV6-1 | TGTGCCAGCAGCGCCCCGGTCCTCACAGATACGCAGTATTTT | CASSAPVLTDTQYF
. | TRBJ2-5 | . | TRBV18 | TGTGCCAGCTCGGGCAGCGGGTCGGAGACCCAGTACTTC | CASSGSGSETQYF
TRBD2 | TRBJ2-7 | . | TRBV29-1 | TGCAGCGTTGTATCCCATGTGACTAGCGGGATCACAACCTACGAGCAGTACTTC | CSVVSHVTSGITTYEQYF
. | TRBJ2-2 | . | TRBV4-3 | TGCGCCAGCAGCCAAGAAGGCAATCGTGAAGGGGAGCTGTTTTTT | CASSQEGNREGELFF
. | TRBJ1-3 | . | TRBV11-2 | TGTGCCAGCAGCTCCGTAAGCTCTGGAAACACCATATATTTT | CASSSVSSGNTIYF
. | TRBJ2-7 | . | TRBV19 | TGTGCCAGTAGTATCCAGGGCCGGTACGAGCAGTACTTC | CASSIQGRYEQYF
TRBD2 | TRBJ2-2 | once | TRBV9 | TGTGCCAGCAGCGTAGGGATAGCGGGTAACACCGGGGAGCTGTTTTTT | CASSVGIAGNTGELFF
. | TRBJ1-4 | . | TRBV19 | TGTGCCAGTAGTATCGGAGGGGCAGGGAGTGAAAAACTGTTTTTT | CASSIGGAGSEKLFF
. | TRBJ2-7 | . | TRBV2 | TGTGCCAGCCTTAACAGCTCCTACGAGCAGTACTTC | CASLNSSYEQYF
. | TRBJ2-4 | . | TRBV28 | TGTGCCAGCAGTCCCCCCGGGACTAACATTCAGTACTTC | CASSPPGTNIQYF
. | TRBJ2-7 | few | TRBV28 | TGTGCCAGCACCACGAGCACCTACGAGCAGTACTTC | CASTTSTYEQYF
. | TRBJ1-5 | . | TRBV7-8 | TGTGCCAGCAGCTTAGAGGGGGACTGGGCCCATCAGCCCCAGCATTTT | CASSLEGDWAHQPQHF
. | TRBJ2-7 | . | TRBV7-2 | TGTGCCAGCAGCTTAAAGTGGGAGATCCCCTACGAGCAGTACTTC | CASSLKWEIPYEQYF
TRBD2 | TRBJ2-4 | . | TRBV15 | TGTGCCACCAGCGCCAGCGGGAGACCCCACATTCAGTACTTC | CATSASGRPHIQYF
. | TRBJ2-1 | . | TRBV7-9 | TGTGCCAGCAGCGTGGGACGGTACAATGAGCAGTTCTTC | CASSVGRYNEQFF
. | TRBJ1-3 | . | TRBV11-3 | TGTGCCAGCAGCTCGGAGGGGGGTCACAGACCTGGAAACACCATATATTTT | CASSSEGGHRPGNTIYF
. | TRBJ2-5 | few | TRBV20-1 | TGCAGTGCTAGCCGCGCAGAGACCCAGTACTTC | CSASRAETQYF
. | TRBJ1-1 | few | TRBV7-3 | TGTGCCAGCACTTCTGCCTCCCAGGCCCACTTT | CASTSASQAHF
TRBD1 | TRBJ2-2 | . | TRBV4-2 | TGTGCCAGCAGCCACCCCCCTCAGGGGGTCCCGAACACCGGGGAGCTGTTTTTT | CASSHPPQGVPNTGELFF
. | TRBJ1-4 | . | TRBV6-6 | TGTGCCAGCAGTTACGGGGGGTTTGGTGAAAAACTGTTTTTT | CASSYGGFGEKLFF
TRBD1 | TRBJ1-6 | . | TRBV11-3 | TGTGCCAGCGGGGGACAGGGGAATAATTCACCCCTCCACTTT | CASGGQGNNSPLHF
TRBD1 | TRBJ1-1 | . | TRBV18 | TGTGCCAGCTCACAACAGGGGGCAAACACTGAAGCTTTCTTT | CASSQQGANTEAFF
. | TRBJ1-3 | . | TRBV2 | TGTGCCAGCACTTTTGCTGAAAAAAACACCATATATTTT | CASTFAEKNTIYF
. | TRBJ1-5 | . | TRBV10-3 | TGTGCCATCAGTGACCTGCCTGATCAGCCCCAGCATTTT | CAISDLPDQPQHF
. | TRBJ2-7 | . | TRBV14 | TGTGCCAGCAGCCAAGTAGAGGGTCGGGGCACTTATAGCTCCTACGAGCAGTACTTC | CASSQVEGRGTYSSYEQYF
. | TRBJ2-6 | few | TRBV7-2 | TGTGCCAGCAGCCCCCCGGACGGCGGGGCCAACGTCCTGACTTTC | CASSPPDGGANVLTF
TRBD2 | TRBJ2-2 | once | TRBV5-5 | TGTGCCAGCAGCTTGGGACGGGGGGAGAACACCGGGGAGCTGTTTTTT | CASSLGRGENTGELFF
TRBD2 | TRBJ2-2 | . | TRBV6-5 | TGTGCCAGCAGTTACCAGGGAGGGGACAACACCGGGGAGCTGTTTTTT | CASSYQGGDNTGELFF
. | TRBJ2-7 | . | TRBV7-2 | TGTGCCAGCAGCTTGATGACAGGCGTAACCTACGAGCAGTACTTC | CASSLMTGVTYEQYF